The 8 T cell receptor beta chains presented below share a single source sample, sequenced in a study of T cells in Graves' hyperthyroidism and ophthalmopathy. The TCR beta CDR3 regions underwent amplification using RNA transcripts as the source. In the first-round RT-PCR of the TCR CDR3, the HTBI primer set was used. TCRdb re-derived calls from the multiplex PCR reads in MiXCR, one entry per CDR3 protein. Here the sample spans under 350,000 distinct CDR3 sequences, approximately 15% being singletons. The source material was blood. These receptors all come from a woman aged 40 to 49 with Graves' hyperthyroidism.

This clonotype has at least ten counts. The chain is built from TRBV7-9 and TRBJ2-5, with TRBD2 identical over 10 bases. After removal of 1 base from V and 4 bases from J, the junction contained 9 bases not matched to a gene. Germline CDR1 is SEHNR and CDR2 is FQNEAQ (reference sequence). The CDR3 consists of 17 residues. For the CDR3, the DNA is TGTGCCAGCAGCTTAGGCCTCCTAGCGGGGGAGGGAGAGACCCAGTACTTC. It yields the protein CASSLGLLAGEGETQYF.

The V gene is TRBV5-1, the J gene TRBJ2-5; 9 bases agree with TRBD1. This CDR3 is 14 amino acids long. Germline-derived CDR1 and CDR2 are SGHRS and YFSETQ. The V and J ends lost 3 bases and 4 bases, in that order; junction bases with no gene match: 4. CDR3 sequence reads: CASSWTGDGETQYF. In nucleotides, the CDR3 is TGCGCCAGCAGCTGGACAGGGGATGGAGAGACCCAGTACTTC.

Worth noting for this clonotype: A much larger clone lies one base from this, so it may be a read error. This chain uses TRBV27 with TRBJ1-1, with TRBD1 identical over 7 bases. This CDR3 contains 14 residues. The germline CDR1 and CDR2 sequences are MNHEY and SMNVEV (reference sequence). CDR3 sequence reads: CASSFDRVFTEALF. Written as DNA, the CDR3 is TGTGCCAGCAGTTTTGACAGGGTTTTCACTGAAGCTCTCTTT.

CDR3 DNA: TGTGCCACCAGCTGGGGGAACACCGGGGAGCTGTTTTTT. Its translation is CATSWGNTGELFF. The rearrangement uses TRBV24-1 and TRBJ2-2; D call uncertain. The CDR3 is made up of 13 amino acids. The germline V gene has CDR1 KGHDR and CDR2 SFDVKD. V was cut by 7 bases and J by 1 base, with 6 bases left in between.

This clonotype appeared many times. The chain links TRBV28 to TRBJ1-1; D remains ambiguous. From germline, CDR1 is MDHEN and CDR2 SYDVKM. V lost 11 bases and J 4 bases, leaving 11 bases between the germline ends. The CDR3 totals 11 residues. CDR3: CASRRSTEAFF. The CDR3 nucleotides read TGTGCCTCCCGGCGGTCCACTGAAGCTTTCTTT.

There are a few counts of this clonotype. V and J are TRBV11-3 and TRBJ2-5; 15 positions agree with TRBD2. The CDR3 has 17 amino acids. Trimming cost V 5 bases and J 0 bases; bases outside gene matches: 4. The germline V gene has CDR1 SGHNT and CDR2 YENEEA. CDR3 in amino acids: CASSVGLAGGYQETQYF. The CDR3 bases are TGTGCCAGCAGCGTGGGACTAGCGGGAGGCTACCAAGAGACCCAGTACTTC.

This clonotype was found many times. The rearrangement links TRBV3-1 to TRBJ1-2; D remains ambiguous. V lost 7 bases, J lost 7 bases, and 13 bases lay in between. The length of the CDR3 is 12 residues. Germline lookup yields CDR1 LGHDT and CDR2 YNNKEL (reference sequence). The CDR3 coding sequence is TGTGCCAGCAACCTCAGAGACGGTGGCTACACCTTC. Amino acids: CASNLRDGGYTF.

There are a few counts of this clonotype. The chain employs TRBV25-1 and TRBJ1-5, with D uncertain. Germline-derived CDR1 and CDR2 are MGHDK and SYGVNS. The CDR3 length is 15 residues. Trimming took 2 bases from V and 3 from J, leaving 11 bases between them. The CDR3 nucleotides are TGTGCCAGCAGTGAAGCCGGGAAGGACAATCAGCCCCAGCATTTT. Translated: CASSEAGKDNQPQHF.